This T cell receptor beta chain was sequenced during a study of shared clonotypes between healthy human individuals. General observations from the study: Donor scarcity curtailed the genetic and exposure-history diversity represented herein. Exclusively blood specimens were collected; tissue repertoires likely differ.

The length of the CDR3 is 14 residues. V lost 4 bases to trimming and J lost 0 bases, with 10 bases between them. CDR1 and CDR2 (germline): SGHTS, YDEGEE. Profiled with immunoSEQ multiplex PCR; TCRdb holds only in-frame clones, not every one. The table has some 900,000 clones, 76% seen once; the top ten hold around 1.4%. This clone has just one count. Its antigen remains unidentified. The receptor was isolated from a man younger than 35 in good health. The sample taken for sequencing was memory CD4+ T cells sorted from blood. As for subset: CD45RA-negative fraction. The chain has TRBV5-8 and TRBJ1-2, with D uncertain. This CDR3 reads CASSPMLANYGYTF. Here the CDR3 DNA reads TGTGCCAGCAGCCCAATGTTAGCTAACTATGGCTACACCTTC.